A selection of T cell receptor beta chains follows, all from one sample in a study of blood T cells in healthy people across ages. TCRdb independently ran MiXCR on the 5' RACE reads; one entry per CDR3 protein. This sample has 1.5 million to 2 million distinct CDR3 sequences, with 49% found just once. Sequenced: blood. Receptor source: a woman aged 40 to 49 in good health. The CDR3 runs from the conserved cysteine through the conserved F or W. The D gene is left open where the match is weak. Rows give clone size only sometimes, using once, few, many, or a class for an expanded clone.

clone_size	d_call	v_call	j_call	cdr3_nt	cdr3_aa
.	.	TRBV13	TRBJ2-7	TGTGCCAGCAGCTCGTGGAACCGGGACTACGAGCAGTACTTC	CASSSWNRDYEQYF
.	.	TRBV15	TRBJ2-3	TGTGCCACCAGCAGAGTTGACGCAGATACGCAGTATTTT	CATSRVDADTQYF
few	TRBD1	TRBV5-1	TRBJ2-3	TGCGCCAGCAGCTTGATCGGGACAGCCACAGATACGCAGTATTTT	CASSLIGTATDTQYF
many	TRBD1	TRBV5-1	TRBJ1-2	TGCGCCAGCAGCCCGGACCTGCGACAGGGGGGTGATGGCTACACCTTC	CASSPDLRQGGDGYTF
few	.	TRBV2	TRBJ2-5	TGTGCCAGCAGGGGCGGGTTAGAGACCCAGTACTTC	CASRGGLETQYF
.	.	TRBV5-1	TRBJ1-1	TGCGCCAGCAGCCAGGATCAGGGGTATGGCACTGAAGCTTTCTTT	CASSQDQGYGTEAFF
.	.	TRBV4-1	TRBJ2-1	TGCGCCAGCAGCCAAGCCTGGACCAACAATGAGCAGTTCTTC	CASSQAWTNNEQFF
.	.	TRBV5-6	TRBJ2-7	TGTGCCAGCAGCTTGGGTCCAGATTCCACCTACGAGCAGTACTTC	CASSLGPDSTYEQYF
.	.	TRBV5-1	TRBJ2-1	TGCGCCAGCAGTATGCTAGCTGGTAAGGAGCAGTTCTTC	CASSMLAGKEQFF
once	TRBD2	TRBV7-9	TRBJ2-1	TGTGCCAGCAGCTTAGCGGGGGGGTCTCGCAATGAGCAGTTCTTC	CASSLAGGSRNEQFF